This passage covers 22 T cell receptor beta chains from one sample sequenced in a study of blood T cell repertoires in COVID-19. This table comes from immunoSEQ multiplex PCR, and its TCRdb copy is limited to in-frame clones, with some not included. Of some 270,000 clones in the sample, 70% to 90% were seen once. Sequencing was done on a sample of PBMCs or T cells enriched from blood (not recorded which). These receptors were obtained from a woman aged 30 to 39 who had recovered from COVID-19.

This chain joins TRBV19 and TRBJ2-5, with a weak D call TRBD2 (5 bases). The ends were cut back, 7 bases at V and 1 base at J, with 10 bases in the middle. CDR3 length: 13 residues. Germline CDR1 LNHDA, CDR2 SQIVND (reference sequence). The CDR3 loop is CASKSGLQETQYF. In nucleotides, the CDR3 is TGTGCCAGTAAGAGCGGCCTCCAAGAGACCCAGTACTTC.

There are a few counts of this clone. Here the CDR3 reads CASSVGGIGTEAFF. The CDR3 nucleotides read TGTGCCAGCAGTGTCGGAGGGATCGGCACTGAAGCTTTCTTT. The rearrangement uses TRBV2 and TRBJ1-1; D is unresolved. V lost 4 bases and J lost 4, with 13 bases in between. The V gene's germline CDR1 is SNHLY and CDR2 FYNNEI. The CDR3 consists of 14 residues.

The chain recombines TRBV11-2 with TRBJ2-3, with 14 bases lining up with TRBD2. CDR1 SGHAT and CDR2 FQNNGV come from the germline V gene. V lost 6 bases, J lost 1 base, and 24 bases stayed unmatched. The CDR3 runs to 23 residues. Here the CDR3 DNA reads TGTGCCAGCAGTTATAAATTGACTAGCGGGGGGGCCGAGAGCGGTACGGGCACAGATACGCAGTATTTT. It specifies CASSYKLTSGGAESGTGTDTQYF.

The chain couples TRBV16 to TRBJ1-4; D may be TRBD1 (6 bases). The CDR3 consists of 15 residues. The germline V and J ends were trimmed by 3 bases and 4 bases, with 12 bases remaining between them. The germline V gene encodes CDR1 KGHSY and CDR2 FQNENV. In nucleotides, the CDR3 is TGTGCCAGCAGCCAGAGAGGGGGAGTTAATGAAAAACTGTTTTTT. It yields the protein CASSQRGGVNEKLFF.

The rearrangement links TRBV15 to TRBJ1-6; tentative D call: TRBD1 (6 bases). There are 22 residues in the CDR3. Trimming removed 5 bases from V and 0 bases from J, with 29 bases in between. Germline CDR1 LNHNV, CDR2 YYDKDF (reference sequence). CDR3 sequence: CATSPIPSYRESFSSYNSPLHF. CDR3 DNA sequence: TGTGCCACCAGCCCCATTCCCTCGTACAGGGAGAGTTTCAGCTCCTATAATTCACCCCTCCACTTT.

This clone occurred a few times. The rearrangement uses TRBV6-5 and TRBJ2-5; possibly TRBD1 for D (5 bases). The V end was cut by 2 bases, the J end by 4 bases, with 8 bases between. Germline-derived CDR1 and CDR2 are MNHEY and SVGAGI. The length of the CDR3 is 13 residues. Here the CDR3 reads CASSYGRVETQYF. CDR3 DNA sequence: TGTGCCAGCAGTTACGGCAGGGTAGAGACCCAGTACTTC.

This clone was recorded only once. The rearrangement uses TRBV3-1 (or the pseudogene TRBV3-2) and TRBJ2-3; possibly TRBD2 for D (7 bases). The CDR3 is 16 amino acids. V was trimmed by 0 bases and J by 1 base, leaving 11 bases between them. Germline V CDR1 and CDR2: LGHDT, YNNKEL (reference sequence). The CDR3 loop reads CASSQDGGRGTDTQYF. In DNA form, the CDR3 reads TGTGCCAGCAGCCAAGACGGGGGGCGCGGCACAGATACGCAGTATTTT.

In this sample, this clone turned up a few times. J is TRBJ1-1 and V is TRBV27; maybe TRBD1 (5 bases). The length of the CDR3 is 14 residues. V lost 2 bases to trimming and J lost 5 bases, with 12 bases between them. The germline V gene has CDR1 MNHEY and CDR2 SMNVEV (reference sequence). The CDR3: CASSLRGVVTEAFF. The CDR3, as DNA: TGTGCCAGCAGTTTACGGGGGGTAGTTACTGAAGCTTTCTTT.

This rearrangement joins TRBV30 to TRBJ1-6; D uncertain. V gave up 4 bases and J gave up 0 bases, with 25 bases separating them. The CDR3 sequence is 20 residues long. Germline V gene lookup returns CDR1 GTSNPN and CDR2 SVGIG (reference sequence). CDR3 nucleotides: TGTGCCTGGAAGACCCTCCGGCAGTCCGCGTACAGCTCCTATAATTCACCCCTCCACTTT. Residues: CAWKTLRQSAYSSYNSPLHF.

The chain uses TRBV7-2 and TRBJ1-2; 10 bases line up with TRBD1. V lost 5 bases and J lost 2; bases outside the gene matches: 11. Germline-derived CDR1 and CDR2 are SGHTA and FQGNSA. The CDR3 has 17 amino acids. CDR3 sequence (DNA): TGTGCCAGCAGCCCTCGGACAGGGGGGCATATCAACTATGGCTACACCTTC. It is translated as CASSPRTGGHINYGYTF.

The rearrangement links TRBV28 to TRBJ2-7; possible D gene TRBD2, 5 bases. The V end lost 5 bases, the J end lost 2 bases, and 13 bases lay between the germline ends. Germline-derived CDR1 and CDR2 are MDHEN and SYDVKM. CDR3 length: 14 residues. CDR3 sequence: CASSTRGLPYEQYF. The CDR3 nucleotides read TGTGCCAGCAGTACTCGGGGTTTACCCTACGAGCAGTACTTC.

The chain recombines TRBV27 with TRBJ2-3; TRBD2 matches at 11 bases. Germline CDR1 reads MNHEY; CDR2 reads SMNVEV (reference sequence). The CDR3 totals 13 residues. V lost 6 bases to trimming and J lost 10 bases; unmatched junction nucleotides: 6. The CDR3 DNA sequence: TGTGCCAGCAGCGGGACTAGCGGCCTTCCGCAGTATTTT. Its translation: CASSGTSGLPQYF.

The V and J genes are TRBV10-3 and TRBJ2-2; a possible D gene is TRBD2 (6 bases). This CDR3 has 13 residues. CDR1 and CDR2 from the germline V gene are ENHRY and SYGVKD. The V end lost 2 bases, the J end lost 5 bases, and 6 bases lay between the germline ends. As DNA, the CDR3 is TGTGCCATCAGTGAGGGGGGGACCGGGGAGCTGTTTTTT. This sequence encodes CAISEGGTGELFF.

This clone was counted ten times or more. The V call is TRBV18, the J call TRBJ2-7; tentatively, D is TRBD1 (6 bases). Germline CDR1 and CDR2: KGHSH and LQKENI. V was trimmed by 2 bases and J by 5 bases, leaving 10 bases between them. CDR3 length: 13 amino acids. CDR3 amino acids: CASSPSKGDEQYF. CDR3 bases: TGTGCCAGCTCACCAAGTAAGGGGGACGAGCAGTACTTC.

V and J are TRBV2 and TRBJ2-2; TRBD1 is a possible D gene (5 bases). Germline CDR1 SNHLY, CDR2 FYNNEI. The CDR3 totals 14 residues. Trimming took off 6 bases at V and 2 bases at J, with 10 bases between the two ends. The CDR3 region is CASRIGVNTGELFF. The CDR3 DNA is TGTGCCAGCAGGATAGGGGTTAACACCGGGGAGCTGTTTTTT.

The chain uses TRBV19 and TRBJ1-1, with unresolved D. V lost 0 bases and J lost 0, with 11 bases in between. The germline V gene has CDR1 LNHDA and CDR2 SQIVND (reference sequence). The CDR3 length is 16 residues. DNA for the CDR3: TGTGCCAGTAGTATAGATGGCCCAGAAATGAACACTGAAGCTTTCTTT. Residues: CASSIDGPEMNTEAFF.

The chain combines TRBV9 with TRBJ2-7; 9 nucleotides agree with TRBD1. Germline CDR1 reads SGDLS; CDR2 reads YYNGEE. J lost 3 bases, V lost 0 bases, and 13 bases had no gene match. The CDR3 loop spans 18 amino acids. CDR3 DNA sequence: TGTGCCAGCAGCGTAGTAGGGGCTTTGGGACAGGGAAGCTACGAGCAGTACTTC. This encodes CASSVVGALGQGSYEQYF.

The chain joins TRBV2 to TRBJ2-5; TRBD2 aligns across 12 bases. J gave up 4 bases and V 6 bases, and 6 bases lay outside the gene matches. Germline V lookup: CDR1 SNHLY, CDR2 FYNNEI. The length of the CDR3 is 15 residues. This CDR3 reads CASRETSGSGETQYF. CDR3 bases: TGTGCCAGCAGGGAGACTAGCGGGAGTGGAGAGACCCAGTACTTC. The full variable domain, in which reference TRBV2 and TRBJ2-5 provide the parts outside the CDR3, is EPEVTQTPSHQVTQMGQEVILRCVPISNHLYFYWYRQILGQKVEFLVSFYNNEISEKSEIFDDQFSVERPDGSNFTLKIRSTKLEDSAMYFCASRETSGSGETQYFGPGTRLLVL.

The CDR3 nucleotides read TGCAGTGCTAGTTTCACACAACACGGCTACACCTTC. This translates into CSASFTQHGYTF. The chain is built from TRBV20-1 and TRBJ1-2; D remains ambiguous. The CDR3 length is 12 residues. Trimming cost V 3 bases and J 8 bases, with 13 bases left between them. CDR1 is DFQATT and CDR2 is SNEGSKA in the germline V gene (reference sequence).

The chain uses TRBV28 and TRBJ2-3; perhaps TRBD2 as D (5 bases). CDR1 is MDHEN, CDR2 SYDVKM, per germline. The CDR3 consists of 15 residues. With 3 bases removed from V and 0 bases from J, the gap between germline ends came to 10 bases. The CDR3 reads CASSFAGTSTDTQYF. DNA for the CDR3: TGTGCCAGCAGTTTTGCGGGCACTAGCACAGATACGCAGTATTTT.

This clone was recorded many times. The gene calls are TRBV3-1 (or the pseudogene TRBV3-2) and TRBJ2-7; possible D gene TRBD2, 5 bases. Germline lookup yields CDR1 LGHDT and CDR2 YNNKEL (reference sequence). V was pared by 0 bases and J by 6 bases, with 9 bases between. This CDR3 has 13 residues. CDR3 amino acids: CASSQDDRGEQYF. The DNA for the CDR3 is TGTGCCAGCAGCCAAGATGACCGGGGCGAGCAGTACTTC.

The chain employs TRBV28 and TRBJ1-2; 8 nucleotides agree with TRBD1. V was pared by 4 bases and J by 8 bases, with 6 bases of the junction left unmatched. CDR1 is MDHEN and CDR2 is SYDVKM in the germline V gene. The CDR3 has 13 residues. CDR3 in amino acids: CASSSGTGGGYTF. DNA of the CDR3: TGTGCCAGCAGTTCCGGGACAGGAGGCGGCTACACCTTC.